These 30 T cell receptor beta chains were sequenced from one sample in a study of T cell responses to AZD1222 COVID-19 vaccine. Clones were read by immunoSEQ multiplex PCR, and TCRdb kept only the in-frame ones, dropping some. This table has more than 95,000 clones, roughly 88% appearing once. The source was peripheral blood, collected 28 days after the second AZD1222 dose. Receptor source: an adult who received the AZD1222 COVID-19 vaccine.

CDR3 DNA: TGCGCCAGCAGCCAGTCCAGAGGCGATCAGCCCCAGCATTTT. Protein: CASSQSRGDQPQHF. The chain has TRBV4-1 and TRBJ1-5; D gene uncertain. The CDR3 is 14 amino acids. Between the trimmed V and J ends, which lost 3 bases and 5 bases, there was a span of 11 bases. CDR1 is MGHRA and CDR2 is YSYEKL in the germline V gene.

This clone occurred a few times. This specimen includes other DNA sequences encoding the same CDR3. The chain uses TRBV3-1 (or the pseudogene TRBV3-2) and TRBJ1-1, with no clear D. This CDR3 comprises 13 residues. V was clipped by 2 bases and J by 2 bases, with 6 bases between them. Germline V gives CDR1 LGHDT, CDR2 YNNKEL (reference sequence). DNA of the CDR3: TGTGCCAGCAGCCAACACCTAAACACTGAAGCTTTCTTT. Translating it yields CASSQHLNTEAFF.

The table lists this clone with a few counts. J is TRBJ1-6 and V is TRBV4-1; the match to TRBD1 covers 7 bases. Losses at the gene ends were 8 bases for V and 10 bases for J; bases not matched to a gene: 11. Germline CDR1 MGHRA, CDR2 YSYEKL. The CDR3 covers 14 residues. CDR3 sequence: CASDAYRGDSPLHF. The CDR3 coding sequence is TGCGCCAGCGACGCCTACAGGGGAGACTCACCCCTCCACTTT.

V usage is TRBV7-2 and J usage is TRBJ1-6, with D unresolved. V gave up 0 bases and J gave up 10 bases, with 10 bases separating them. The CDR3 spans 14 residues. CDR1 and CDR2 from the germline V gene are SGHTA and FQGNSA. For the CDR3, the DNA is TGTGCCAGCAGCTTAGCAGGGTTAGAATCACCCCTCCACTTT. It specifies CASSLAGLESPLHF.

The rearrangement links TRBV19 to TRBJ2-1; weak D call: TRBD1 (6 bases). Trimming cost V 1 base and J 5 bases, with 15 bases left between them. This CDR3 comprises 16 residues. Germline V gene data show CDR1 as LNHDA and CDR2 as SQIVND (reference sequence). The CDR3 loop is CASSIVGGTMNNEQFF. CDR3 bases: TGTGCCAGTAGTATAGTTGGGGGCACAATGAACAATGAGCAGTTCTTC.

This chain uses TRBV10-2 with TRBJ2-7, with no clear D. Trimming cost V 2 bases and J 4 bases, with 9 bases left between them. The CDR3 spans 13 residues. Germline CDR1 WSHSY, CDR2 SAAADI. In nucleotides, the CDR3 is TGCGCCAGCAGTGAGGGCACAAGATACGAGCAGTACTTC. It codes for CASSEGTRYEQYF.

The chain carries TRBV28 and TRBJ2-5; 7 bases are shared with TRBD1. This CDR3 is built from 14 residues. Trimming removed 6 bases from V and 3 bases from J; junction bases left unmatched: 7. Germline V CDR1 and CDR2: MDHEN, SYDVKM. The CDR3 region is CASSLQGWEETQYF. CDR3 coding DNA: TGTGCCAGCAGCTTACAGGGGTGGGAAGAGACCCAGTACTTC.

The chain links TRBV6-5 to TRBJ2-7, with D hard to call. Germline V CDR1 and CDR2: MNHEY, SVGAGI. The CDR3 runs to 13 residues. V was pared by 5 bases and J by 6 bases, with 14 bases between. Here the CDR3 DNA reads TGTGCCAGCAGTCCATCGACCCCCATCGAGCAGTACTTC. Its protein is CASSPSTPIEQYF.

The chain carries TRBV9 and TRBJ2-3, with no clear D. Germline V gene sequence: CDR1 SGDLS, CDR2 YYNGEE. The CDR3 loop spans 15 amino acids. Trimming stripped 0 bases from V and 4 bases from J, with 12 bases between. CDR3 sequence: CASSVVGRQPDTQYF. DNA of the CDR3: TGTGCCAGCAGCGTAGTCGGAAGGCAACCAGATACGCAGTATTTT.

This chain joins TRBV7-9 and TRBJ1-1, with 9 bases aligning to TRBD1. The CDR3 runs 14 residues. The J segment lost 5 bases and the V segment lost 4 bases, leaving 5 bases of the junction unmatched. CDR1 and CDR2 (germline): SEHNR, FQNEAQ (reference sequence). The CDR3 loop reads CASSSWTGETEAFF. The CDR3 DNA follows: TGTGCCAGCAGCTCGTGGACAGGGGAAACTGAAGCTTTCTTT.

This sequence joins TRBV11-1 and TRBJ2-7; no clear D gene. The CDR3 is 14 residues long. CDR1 and CDR2 from the germline V gene are SGHAT and FQDESV (reference sequence). Trimming left V 2 bases short and J 6 bases short, with 14 bases between. In nucleotides, the CDR3 is TGTGCCAGCAGCTTAAGGCTCTCTTTTGGCGAGCAGTACTTC. Its protein is CASSLRLSFGEQYF.

The CDR3, as DNA: TGCAGCGTTGAAGGACTAGCGGCAGAGACCCAGTACTTC. It specifies CSVEGLAAETQYF. The V gene is TRBV29-1, the J gene TRBJ2-5; 9 nucleotides line up with TRBD2. The CDR3 is 13 residues long. V lost 1 base to trimming and J lost 4 bases; unmatched junction nucleotides: 1. Germline V gene lookup returns CDR1 SQVTM and CDR2 ANQGSEA.

The J gene is TRBJ1-2, the V gene TRBV6-2 or TRBV6-3; 8 positions agree with TRBD1. CDR1 is MNHEY, CDR2 SVGEGT, per germline. V lost 6 bases and J lost 6; bases outside the gene matches: 12. There are 15 residues in the CDR3. This CDR3 is CASSPLRTGRNGYTF. The CDR3 DNA sequence: TGTGCCAGCAGCCCTCTTCGGACAGGGAGAAATGGCTACACCTTC.

This clone was counted only a few times. The rearrangement uses TRBV6-1 and TRBJ1-1; 7 bases fit TRBD1. Looked up from germline, CDR1 is MNHNS and CDR2 is SASEGT. The CDR3 extends over 14 amino acids. With V trimmed by 1 base and J by 3 bases, 2 bases remained unmatched. The CDR3 sequence is CASSEGQGYTEAFF. The CDR3 nucleotides are TGTGCCAGCAGTGAAGGACAGGGCTACACTGAAGCTTTCTTT.

The rearrangement links TRBV5-1 to TRBJ2-1, with TRBD2 matching over 11 bases. After removal of 2 bases from V and 9 bases from J, the junction contained 10 bases not matched to a gene. The CDR3 is made up of 16 amino acids. Germline V gene data show CDR1 as SGHRS and CDR2 as YFSETQ. CDR3: CASSLQVASGGSEQFF. In DNA, the CDR3 is TGCGCCAGCAGCTTACAGGTTGCTAGCGGGGGGTCTGAGCAGTTCTTC.

With regard to this clone: The identical CDR3 is also encoded by other nucleotide sequences in the sample. V is TRBV5-1 and J is TRBJ2-2, with D perhaps TRBD1 (7 bases). Germline V gives CDR1 SGHRS, CDR2 YFSETQ. The V end was cut by 3 bases, the J end by 2 bases, with 11 bases between. The CDR3 is made up of 15 amino acids. The CDR3 loop reads CASSSQGGNTGELFF. The CDR3 nucleotides are TGCGCCAGCAGCTCGCAGGGGGGCAACACCGGGGAGCTGTTTTTT. The variable domain in full, with the rest retrieved from reference TRBV5-1 and TRBJ2-2, is KAGVTQTPRYLIKTRGQQVTLSCSPISGHRSVSWYQQTPGQGLQFLFEYFSETQRNKGNFPGRFSGRQFSNSRSEMNVSTLELGDSALYLCASSSQGGNTGELFFGEGSRLTVL.

CDR3 sequence reads: CASRGRGQGNNEQFF. CDR3 coding DNA: TGTGCCAGCAGGGGGAGGGGACAGGGCAACAATGAGCAGTTCTTC. V and J are TRBV2 and TRBJ2-1; the match to TRBD1 covers 9 bases. The CDR3 sequence is 15 residues long. Germline V gene data show CDR1 as SNHLY and CDR2 as FYNNEI. J gave up 5 bases and V 6 bases, and 8 bases lay outside the gene matches.

This clone was detected once. V usage is TRBV7-8 and J usage is TRBJ1-5, with TRBD1 as a possible D gene (6 bases). V was cut by 4 bases and J by 4 bases, with 14 bases left in between. Germline CDR1 SGHVS, CDR2 FQNEAQ. This CDR3 spans 15 amino acids. The CDR3 DNA sequence: TGTGCCAGCAGCTCTAGCGACAGGTTAAATCAGCCCCAGCATTTT. The encoded protein is CASSSSDRLNQPQHF.

The CDR3, as DNA: TGTGCCAGCAGCTTTCGGGAATCACCCCTCCACTTT. This encodes CASSFRESPLHF. The V and J genes are TRBV7-9 and TRBJ1-6; D is unclear. V was pared by 3 bases and J by 10 bases, with 7 bases between. Germline V lookup: CDR1 SEHNR, CDR2 FQNEAQ (reference sequence). The CDR3 loop spans 12 amino acids.

This clone was seen only once. The V call is TRBV29-1, the J call TRBJ2-2, with TRBD1 matching over 8 bases. The CDR3 has 17 amino acids. Trimming took 3 bases from V and 1 from J; bases not matched to a gene: 10. Looked up from germline, CDR1 is SQVTM and CDR2 is ANQGSEA. The CDR3 nucleotides are TGCAGCGTTGAGGGGCAGGGGGCCACTCGGAACACCGGGGAGCTGTTTTTT. It translates to CSVEGQGATRNTGELFF.

A note on this clone: Its ends do not fully match the called genes, so a read error is possible. The chain couples TRBV6-5 to TRBJ1-2, with a possible D match to TRBD1 (6 bases). This CDR3 region has 15 residues. Germline CDR1 and CDR2: MNHEY and SVGAGI. CDR3 sequence reads: CASTYSGGAVNGYTF. CDR3 nucleotides: TGTGCCAGCACTTACAGCGGGGGCGCGGTAAATGGCTACACCTTC.

This chain links TRBV5-6 with TRBJ1-1; a possible D gene is TRBD1 (6 bases). The germline V and J ends were trimmed by 4 bases and 11 bases, with 12 bases remaining between them. The germline CDR1 and CDR2 sequences are SGHDT and YYEEEE. CDR3 length: 11 amino acids. CDR3 in amino acids: CASSIGTYAFF. The CDR3 coding sequence is TGTGCCAGCAGCATCGGGACATACGCTTTCTTT.

J is TRBJ2-3 and V is TRBV6-5, with no clear D. V lost 3 bases to trimming and J lost 2 bases, with 9 bases between them. This CDR3 comprises 14 residues. Germline-derived CDR1 and CDR2 are MNHEY and SVGAGI. The CDR3 sequence: CASSYGSFTDTQYF. CDR3 nucleotide sequence: TGTGCCAGCAGTTATGGATCTTTCACAGATACGCAGTATTTT.

This clone was found once. This chain joins TRBV19 and TRBJ1-2; D is possibly TRBD1 (5 bases). Trimming took 3 bases from V and 4 from J, leaving 12 bases between them. The CDR3 is made up of 14 amino acids. Germline values: CDR1 LNHDA, CDR2 SQIVND (reference sequence). In DNA form, the CDR3 reads TGTGCCAGTAGTATGGACACTTGGTCCTATGGCTACACCTTC. Translation gives CASSMDTWSYGYTF. The full variable domain, completed using reference TRBV19 and TRBJ1-2, is DGGITQSPKYLFRKEGQNVTLSCEQNLNHDAMYWYRQDPGQGLRLIYYSQIVNDFQKGDIAEGYSVSREKKESFPLTVTSAQKNPTAFYLCASSMDTWSYGYTFGSGTRLTVV.

This clone has only one observation. The chain has TRBV19 and TRBJ1-6; tentative D call: TRBD1 (5 bases). Deletions cut 7 bases from V and 5 bases from J, with 15 bases between. CDR3 size: 15 residues. Germline lookup yields CDR1 LNHDA and CDR2 SQIVND (reference sequence). CDR3 nucleotides: TGTGCCAGTACTCCCAGGGTTAGGAATAATTCACCCCTCCACTTT. It yields the protein CASTPRVRNNSPLHF.

The V call is TRBV7-2, the J call TRBJ2-5; D gene unclear. Germline V gene lookup returns CDR1 SGHTA and CDR2 FQGNSA. The CDR3 sequence is 13 residues long. Trimming pared 5 bases from V and 4 bases from J, leaving 11 bases between. The CDR3 coding sequence is TGTGCCAGCAGCCGTGGACGAGTAGAGACCCAGTACTTC. Translating gives CASSRGRVETQYF.

This chain uses TRBV7-8 with TRBJ1-6; a possible D gene is TRBD1 (6 bases). This CDR3 has 15 amino acids. V shed 2 bases and J shed 5 bases, with 10 bases lying between them. The germline CDR1 and CDR2 sequences are SGHVS and FQNEAQ. The CDR3 sequence is CASSLRGADNSPLHF. CDR3 DNA sequence: TGTGCCAGCAGCTTACGGGGGGCGGATAATTCACCCCTCCACTTT.

This chain connects TRBV4-3 to TRBJ1-3, with D tentatively TRBD1 (5 bases). Germline V gene lookup returns CDR1 LGHNA and CDR2 YSLEER. V lost 2 bases and J lost 3, with 14 bases in between. The CDR3 is 16 residues long. CDR3 nucleotide sequence: TGCGCCAGCAGCCAACAAAGGCAGGGAAATGGAAACACCATATATTTT. Its protein product is CASSQQRQGNGNTIYF.

The V call is TRBV7-2, the J call TRBJ2-7, with 7 bases matching TRBD1. This CDR3 is 14 amino acids long. Trimming took 0 bases from V and 2 from J; bases not matched to a gene: 1. Germline V gene data show CDR1 as SGHTA and CDR2 as FQGNSA. CDR3 protein: CASSLADRAYEQYF. The CDR3, as DNA: TGTGCCAGCAGCTTAGCAGACAGGGCCTACGAGCAGTACTTC. Supplemented by reference TRBV7-2 and TRBJ2-7, the full variable domain reads GAGVSQSPSNKVTEKGKDVELRCDPISGHTALYWYRQSLGQGLEFLIYFQGNSAPDKSGLPSDRFSAERTGGSVSTLTIQRTQQEDSAVYLCASSLADRAYEQYFGPGTRLTVT.

The chain uses TRBV12-3 or TRBV12-4 and TRBJ1-2, with D hard to call. The CDR3 length is 12 residues. Trimming removed 7 bases from V and 6 bases from J, with 12 bases in between. The CDR3 here is CASTNTRNGYTF. The CDR3 nucleotides read TGTGCCAGCACTAACACAAGAAATGGCTACACCTTC.